The source of this T cell receptor beta chain is a study of a mutant IDH1 vaccine in newly diagnosed glioma. Study as a whole: Vaccine dosing followed radiotherapy by 4-6 weeks, or accompanied temozolomide cycles. Most patients had radiochemotherapy with temozolomide before enrollment; others had one alone.

General study results and limits: It seemed that pseudoprogression was not linked to changes in the top peripheral T cell clonotypes. In around 93% of patients, immune responses induced by the vaccine occurred.

As concerns this clone: Its specificity is not known.

The method was immunoSEQ multiplex PCR; TCRdb's version includes in-frame clones alone and lacks a portion of them. The repertoire holds nearly 30,000 clones, with roughly 87% as singletons. CDR3 length: 15 residues. Germline CDR1 SGHNT, CDR2 YYREEE (reference sequence). J gave up 0 bases and V 2 bases, and 1 base lay outside the gene matches. The time point: week 5, during vaccination. All doses held 300 ug of mutant IDH1 20-mer peptide, with topical imiquimod. The sequence was collected from a woman aged 40 to 50 with glioma. Some clones in this sample may be carry-over from other donors' samples. The material sequenced was peripheral blood mononuclear cells (PBMCs), taken from a glioma patient whose treatment included an IDH1 peptide vaccine. The gene calls are TRBV5-4 and TRBJ2-1, with 8 bases fitting TRBD2. Here the CDR3 DNA reads TGTGCCAGCAGCTTAAGCGGGAGCTCCTACAATGAGCAGTTCTTC. Encoded protein: CASSLSGSSYNEQFF.